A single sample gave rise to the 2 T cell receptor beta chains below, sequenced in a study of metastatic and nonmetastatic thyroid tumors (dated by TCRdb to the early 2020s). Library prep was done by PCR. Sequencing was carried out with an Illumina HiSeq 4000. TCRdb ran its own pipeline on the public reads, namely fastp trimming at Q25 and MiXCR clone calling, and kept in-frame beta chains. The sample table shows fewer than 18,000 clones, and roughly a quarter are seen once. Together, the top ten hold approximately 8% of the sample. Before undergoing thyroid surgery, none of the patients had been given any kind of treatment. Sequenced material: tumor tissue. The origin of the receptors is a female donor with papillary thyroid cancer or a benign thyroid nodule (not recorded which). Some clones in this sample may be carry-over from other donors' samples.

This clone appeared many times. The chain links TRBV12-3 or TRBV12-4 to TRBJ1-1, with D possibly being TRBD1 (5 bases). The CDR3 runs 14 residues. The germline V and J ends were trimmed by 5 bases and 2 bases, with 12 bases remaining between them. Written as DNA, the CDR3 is TGTGCCAGCAGTCTCAGGGTAGGAAACACTGAAGCTTTCTTT. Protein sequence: CASSLRVGNTEAFF.

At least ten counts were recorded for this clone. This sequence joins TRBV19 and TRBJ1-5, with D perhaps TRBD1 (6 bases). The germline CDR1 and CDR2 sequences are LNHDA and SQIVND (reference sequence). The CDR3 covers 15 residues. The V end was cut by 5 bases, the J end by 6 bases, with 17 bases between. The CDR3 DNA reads TGTGCCAGTAGTCCTTCAAGGGGGATGCGTCAGCCCCAGCATTTT. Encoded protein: CASSPSRGMRQPQHF.